This T cell receptor beta chain derives from a study of breast tumors, draining lymph nodes, adjacent tissues. This clonotype was recorded many times. V gave up 3 bases and J gave up 4 bases; unmatched junction bases: 5. CDR3 length equals 16 residues. Germline assignment: CDR1 KGHDR and CDR2 SFDVKD. Samples came from axillary lymph nodes draining the breast cancer. TCRdb independently ran MiXCR on the multiplex PCR reads; one entry per CDR3 protein. This table holds 200,000 or so distinct CDR3 sequences, approximately 31% found once. The sample consisted of axillary lymph node tissue. The chain uses TRBV24-1 and TRBJ2-1; 10 nucleotides line up with TRBD1. This clonotype was sampled from a female donor with breast cancer. Some clones in this sample may be carry-over from other donors' samples. This chain's CDR3 is CATSDPGQGGYNEQFF. The CDR3 region has the DNA TGTGCCACCAGTGATCCTGGACAGGGGGGTTACAATGAGCAGTTCTTC.